This T cell receptor (beta chain) emerged from a study of tumor-infiltrating lymphocytes in primary liver carcinoma. Study-wide points: Whereas tumor region pairs overlapped more, tumor-adjacent and tumor-blood pairs overlapped less.

This clonotype has a single count. Its antigen remains unidentified. It is likely a read error, because the conserved phenylalanine at the end of the CDR3 is missing. From roughly 0.55 ug of total RNA, TCR beta-specific cDNA was reverse-transcribed using a constant-region primer. TCR beta libraries came from three nested multiplex PCR rounds using slightly modified ARM-PCR. TCRdb independently ran MiXCR on the multiplex PCR reads; one entry per CDR3 protein. The sample consists of 70,000 to 75,000 distinct CDR3 sequences, about 72% of them appearing once. Taking about 18-30 mg of unsorted bulk tissue, the authors co-extracted RNA and DNA. The sequencing input was liver tumor tissue from sampling region 4. Sample subset: tumor region T4, right-lateral pole. This TCR was sampled from a man in his forties with primary liver carcinoma and hepatitis B virus infection.

The CDR3 coding sequence is TGTGTCATCAGCCTGGGATCAGGGGATGAAAAACTGTTTTCT. Amino acid sequence: CVISLGSGDEKLFS. This chain connects TRBV11-2 to TRBJ1-4; D is possibly TRBD1 (6 bases). The germline gives CDR1 SGHAT, CDR2 FQNNGV. The CDR3 extends over 14 amino acids.